These 29 T cell receptor beta chains originate from one sample sequenced in a study of regulatory T cells in long-lasting Graves disease. With iRepertoire HTBI primers and Arm-PCR of CDR3 regions, TCR beta libraries were built. TCRdb re-analysed the multiplex PCR reads in MiXCR, keeping a single row per CDR3 protein. The repertoire holds fewer than 400,000 distinct CDR3 sequences, with more than 20% as singletons. Documented time point: persistent/refractory GD, antithyroid drugs over 5 years with positive TRAb. Following extraction of RNA from PBMCs, that RNA was used to make the TCR library. The sample here was peripheral blood mononuclear cells (PBMCs), taken when the disease was refractory, from a patient treated with antithyroid drugs. The receptors shown here come from a female donor with Graves disease.

This clonotype was seen repeatedly, ten times or more. The chain recombines TRBV7-9 with TRBJ2-4; D is possibly TRBD1 or TRBD2 (5 bases each). The length of the CDR3 is 15 residues. Trimming cost V 0 bases and J 8 bases, with 14 bases left between them. CDR1 and CDR2 (germline): SEHNR, FQNEAQ (reference sequence). CDR3 residues: CASSLAGTSWDIQYF. As DNA, the CDR3 is TGTGCCAGCAGCTTAGCGGGGACGTCTTGGGACATTCAGTACTTC.

The chain has TRBV29-1 and TRBJ2-7, with D perhaps TRBD2 (5 bases). Germline CDR1 and CDR2: SQVTM and ANQGSEA. V was cut by 7 bases and J by 4 bases, with 11 bases left in between. The CDR3 is 11 amino acids. CDR3 amino acids: CSADTGYEQYF. CDR3 coding DNA: TGCAGCGCAGATACGGGGTACGAGCAGTACTTC.

As concerns this clonotype: A much larger clone differs by one base, so this may be a read error. The CDR3 carries no conserved terminal phenylalanine or tryptophan, so it likely arises from a read error. The chain carries TRBV7-2 and TRBJ2-5, with 10 bases aligning to TRBD2. CDR3 length: 16 residues. The V segment lost 1 base and the J segment 3 bases; nucleotides outside the gene matches: 5. Per germline, CDR1 SGHTA and CDR2 FQGNSA. CDR3 loop: CASSLVASGSKETQYS. The CDR3 DNA is TGTGCCAGCAGCTTAGTTGCTAGCGGGAGCAAAGAGACCCAGTACTCC.

This clonotype was observed a handful of times. The CDR3 DNA reads TGTGCCACCGGATTCCCGGGACAGGGTCCCACCGGGGAGCTGTTTTTT. This codes for CATGFPGQGPTGELFF. The V call is TRBV15, the J call TRBJ2-2, with TRBD1 matching over 9 bases. Trimming took 8 bases from V and 4 from J; bases not matched to a gene: 11. In germline, CDR1 is LNHNV, CDR2 YYDKDF (reference sequence). The CDR3 has 16 amino acids.

The DNA for the CDR3 is TGTGCCAGCTCCTGGGGGACTGCATACAATGAGCAGTTCTTC. Encoded protein: CASSWGTAYNEQFF. The chain is built from TRBV2 and TRBJ2-1; tentative D call: TRBD2 (6 bases). The V gene lost 8 bases and the J gene lost 4 bases, with 15 bases spanning the gap. This CDR3 spans 14 amino acids. Germline V gene sequence: CDR1 SNHLY, CDR2 FYNNEI.

The rearrangement joins TRBV27 to TRBJ2-7; a weak D match, TRBD2 (6 bases). The CDR3 is 15 amino acids. Trimming pared 3 bases from V and 0 bases from J, leaving 12 bases between. Germline V gene sequence: CDR1 MNHEY, CDR2 SMNVEV (reference sequence). CDR3 residues: CASSFGRGSSYEQYF. Written as DNA, the CDR3 is TGTGCCAGCAGTTTTGGGCGGGGTAGCTCCTACGAGCAGTACTTC.

This sequence joins TRBV6-2 or TRBV6-3 and TRBJ1-1, with TRBD1 identical over 7 bases. This CDR3 spans 16 amino acids. Per the germline V gene, CDR1 is MNHEY and CDR2 is SVGEGT. V shed 2 bases and J 4 bases; nucleotides not matched to a gene: 10. CDR3 sequence reads: CASSYDPRGATTEAFF. The CDR3 coding sequence is TGTGCCAGCAGTTACGACCCCAGGGGGGCAACCACTGAAGCTTTCTTT.

This clonotype was picked up many times. This chain uses TRBV20-1 with TRBJ1-4; D ambiguous. This CDR3 contains 14 residues. CDR1 and CDR2 from the germline V gene are DFQATT and SNEGSKA (reference sequence). V was clipped by 7 bases and J by 5 bases, with 17 bases between them. The CDR3 nucleotides read TGCAGTGTTACCGAAAGGTGGAAGAATGAAAAACTGTTTTTT. It yields the protein CSVTERWKNEKLFF.

Remarks on this clonotype: Being one base from a much bigger clone, this may be a read error. The conserved phenylalanine or tryptophan normally closing the CDR3 is absent here, so this likely arose from a read error. This rearrangement joins TRBV20-1 to TRBJ1-2; D perhaps matches TRBD1 (6 bases). Trimming took 6 bases from V and 1 from J, leaving 12 bases between them. From germline, CDR1 is DFQATT and CDR2 SNEGSKA (reference sequence). This CDR3 contains 13 residues. This CDR3 is CSAWDTDNYGYTL. In nucleotides, the CDR3 is TGCAGTGCCTGGGACACCGATAACTATGGCTACACCCTC.

In this sample, this clonotype turned up a few times. J is TRBJ1-6 and V is TRBV6-9; D is ambiguous. V dropped 3 bases and J dropped 7 bases, with 4 bases sitting between them. Germline V gives CDR1 MNHGY, CDR2 SVAAGI. The CDR3 runs to 12 residues. The CDR3: CASSYGNSPLHF. The CDR3 DNA reads as TGTGCCAGCAGTTACGGGAATTCACCCCTCCACTTT.

This clonotype has at least ten counts. The chain couples TRBV28 to TRBJ2-7; the D is unclear. Germline V gene lookup returns CDR1 MDHEN and CDR2 SYDVKM. This CDR3 contains 14 residues. The germline V and J ends were trimmed by 2 bases and 1 base, with 9 bases remaining between them. The CDR3 protein is CASSLGFPSYEQYF. CDR3 nucleotide sequence: TGTGCCAGCAGTTTAGGGTTCCCTTCCTACGAGCAGTACTTC.

The J gene is TRBJ2-7, the V gene TRBV6-1; TRBD1 matches at 7 bases. V was clipped by 5 bases and J by 0 bases; unmatched bases: 7. The CDR3 covers 15 residues. Germline CDR1 MNHNS, CDR2 SASEGT. CDR3 sequence reads: CASSTPDRFSYEQYF. The CDR3 bases are TGTGCCAGCAGTACCCCGGACAGGTTCTCCTACGAGCAGTACTTC.

The V and J genes are TRBV19 and TRBJ1-2; D is unclear. The CDR3 is made up of 14 amino acids. Per germline, CDR1 LNHDA and CDR2 SQIVND (reference sequence). The germline V and J ends were trimmed by 4 bases and 0 bases, with 9 bases remaining between them. CDR3 loop: CASSKEASNYGYTF. DNA of the CDR3: TGTGCCAGTAGTAAAGAAGCATCTAACTATGGCTACACCTTC. The full variable domain, rest sourced from reference TRBV19 and TRBJ1-2, is DGGITQSPKYLFRKEGQNVTLSCEQNLNHDAMYWYRQDPGQGLRLIYYSQIVNDFQKGDIAEGYSVSREKKESFPLTVTSAQKNPTAFYLCASSKEASNYGYTFGSGTRLTVV.

This clonotype was detected many times. J is TRBJ1-4 and V is TRBV2; D is perhaps TRBD1 (5 bases). Trimming shortened V by 0 bases and J by 0 bases, and 8 bases separated the two germline ends. Germline V gene lookup returns CDR1 SNHLY and CDR2 FYNNEI. This CDR3 comprises 16 residues. The CDR3 coding sequence is TGTGCCAGCAGTGAAGCGCTGGGGGCAACTAATGAAAAACTGTTTTTT. Protein: CASSEALGATNEKLFF.

This clonotype was recorded at least ten times. The rearrangement joins TRBV30 to TRBJ2-5; D is possibly TRBD1 (6 bases). The V end was cut by 1 base, the J end by 4 bases, with 10 bases between. Germline values: CDR1 GTSNPN, CDR2 SVGIG (reference sequence). The CDR3 loop spans 13 amino acids. The CDR3, as DNA: TGTGCCTGGAGTGCTGGCAGGGGAGAGACCCAGTACTTC. Its protein product is CAWSAGRGETQYF.

The CDR3 is CASSVDGRDTQYF. The CDR3 DNA follows: TGTGCCAGCAGCGTAGATGGGAGGGATACGCAGTATTTT. V and J are TRBV9 and TRBJ2-3, with D perhaps matching TRBD2 (6 bases). Germline-derived CDR1 and CDR2 are SGDLS and YYNGEE. The CDR3 is 13 amino acids. Trimming shortened V by 0 bases and J by 6 bases, and 8 bases separated the two germline ends.

This clonotype was counted ten times or more. The chain employs TRBV7-2 and TRBJ2-5, with a possible D match to TRBD1 (6 bases). The germline V gene has CDR1 SGHTA and CDR2 FQGNSA. V lost 3 bases, J lost 2 bases, and 10 bases lay in between. This CDR3 spans 14 amino acids. Here the CDR3 reads CASSLEGGQETQYF. The CDR3 DNA follows: TGTGCCAGCAGCTTGGAAGGGGGTCAAGAGACCCAGTACTTC. Complete variable domain (other parts from reference TRBV7-2 and TRBJ2-5): GAGVSQSPSNKVTEKGKDVELRCDPISGHTALYWYRQSLGQGLEFLIYFQGNSAPDKSGLPSDRFSAERTGGSVSTLTIQRTQQEDSAVYLCASSLEGGQETQYFGPGTRLLVL.

This clonotype was picked up many times. The chain uses TRBV28 and TRBJ1-5; TRBD1 matches 9 bases. There are 16 residues in the CDR3. Germline V gives CDR1 MDHEN, CDR2 SYDVKM. The J segment lost 2 bases and the V segment lost 4 bases, leaving 6 bases of the junction unmatched. The CDR3: CASSSFRDRGNQPQHF. In DNA, the CDR3 is TGTGCCAGCAGTTCCTTTCGGGACAGGGGCAATCAGCCCCAGCATTTT.

Written as DNA, the CDR3 is TGCAGTGCTAGAGAGTTAGGAGACATCGGTGGCGAGCAGTACTTC. Protein sequence: CSARELGDIGGEQYF. The V gene is TRBV20-1, the J gene TRBJ2-7, with D unresolved. With 0 bases removed from V and 6 bases from J, the gap between germline ends came to 18 bases. CDR1 DFQATT and CDR2 SNEGSKA come from the germline V gene (reference sequence). The CDR3 has 15 residues.

This clonotype is a singleton in its sample. J is TRBJ2-7 and V is TRBV5-1; D ambiguous. V dropped 0 bases and J dropped 3 bases, with 13 bases sitting between them. Germline V gene lookup returns CDR1 SGHRS and CDR2 YFSETQ. The CDR3 is made up of 15 amino acids. In DNA form, the CDR3 reads TGCGCCAGCAGCTTGGGCTTCCCGACCTTCTACGAGCAGTACTTC. Its translation: CASSLGFPTFYEQYF.

This clonotype turned up a few times. The chain recombines TRBV15 with TRBJ1-1; TRBD1 is a possible D gene (5 bases). Trimming took off 4 bases at V and 7 bases at J, with 22 bases between the two ends. The CDR3 is made up of 16 amino acids. Germline V gene lookup returns CDR1 LNHNV and CDR2 YYDKDF (reference sequence). The CDR3 loop is CATSTGRKFGDGEAFF. DNA of the CDR3: TGTGCCACCAGCACAGGGCGCAAGTTTGGGGACGGTGAAGCTTTCTTT.

This clonotype was counted only a few times. The V gene is TRBV27, the J gene TRBJ2-7; possibly TRBD1 or TRBD2 for D (5 bases each). CDR3 size: 16 residues. CDR1 and CDR2 (germline): MNHEY, SMNVEV (reference sequence). V dropped 6 bases and J dropped 5 bases, with 23 bases sitting between them. Here the CDR3 DNA reads TGTGCCAGCAGGAGCTCCCCGGGGCCGAGGTTTGACGAGCAGTACTTC. Translation: CASRSSPGPRFDEQYF.

This chain joins TRBV2 and TRBJ2-3; maybe TRBD1 (8 bases). Germline CDR1 and CDR2: SNHLY and FYNNEI. V was pared by 7 bases and J by 1 base, with 18 bases between. The CDR3 sequence is 16 residues long. For the CDR3, the DNA is TGTGCCAGCACTTTCTACAGGGGGGGCGGCACAGATACGCAGTATTTT. Protein sequence: CASTFYRGGGTDTQYF.

This clonotype was seen many times. The rearrangement links TRBV20-1 to TRBJ2-5; 11 bases fit TRBD1. This CDR3 has 16 residues. J lost 4 bases, V lost 0 bases, and 7 bases had no gene match. Germline CDR1 and CDR2: DFQATT and SNEGSKA (reference sequence). The CDR3 sequence: CSARDPGQGARETQYF. In nucleotides, the CDR3 is TGCAGTGCTAGAGATCCCGGACAGGGGGCCCGAGAGACCCAGTACTTC.

As concerns this clonotype: A read error is likely, as this CDR3 ends without the conserved phenylalanine or tryptophan. The chain combines TRBV5-1 with TRBJ2-7, with 14 bases aligning to TRBD2. The CDR3 has 17 amino acids. Trimming at V came to 3 bases and at J to 2 bases, leaving 7 bases not matched to a gene. Looked up from germline, CDR1 is SGHRS and CDR2 is YFSETQ. CDR3 protein: CASSSETSGRAAYEQYC. CDR3 DNA sequence: TGCGCCAGCAGCTCCGAGACTAGCGGGAGGGCCGCCTACGAGCAGTACTGC.

As regards this clonotype: Just one base apart from a much larger clone, this may be a read error. This chain connects TRBV20-1 to TRBJ2-7; 7 bases line up with TRBD1. The CDR3 runs to 11 residues. CDR1 is DFQATT, CDR2 SNEGSKA, per germline (reference sequence). J gave up 8 bases and V 6 bases, and 7 bases lay outside the gene matches. CDR3 loop: CSAKQGNKQYF. DNA of the CDR3: TGCAGTGCAAAACAGGGGAACAAGCAGTACTTC.

There are a few counts of this clonotype. J is TRBJ1-4 and V is TRBV4-1, with a weak D call TRBD1 (6 bases). Germline V gene data show CDR1 as MGHRA and CDR2 as YSYEKL. Deletions cut 8 bases from V and 0 bases from J, with 16 bases between. The CDR3 runs to 16 residues. The CDR3 DNA reads TGCGCCAGCGGGCGGGCAGGGGCAGCAACTAATGAAAAACTGTTTTTT. Protein: CASGRAGAATNEKLFF.

The V gene is TRBV7-9, the J gene TRBJ2-7; 8 bases map to TRBD1. Germline assignment: CDR1 SEHNR and CDR2 FQNEAQ (reference sequence). This CDR3 is built from 16 residues. The V and J ends lost 1 base and 2 bases, in that order; junction bases with no gene match: 7. The CDR3 loop is CASSLEVGTGPYEQYF. The CDR3 DNA sequence: TGTGCCAGCAGCTTAGAGGTAGGGACAGGTCCCTACGAGCAGTACTTC.

This clonotype was seen only a few times. V and J are TRBV7-2 and TRBJ2-7; TRBD2 might be the D (6 bases). Per the germline V gene, CDR1 is SGHTA and CDR2 is FQGNSA. The V end lost 1 base, the J end lost 2 bases, and 15 bases lay between the germline ends. The length of the CDR3 is 16 residues. The CDR3 region is CASSLGGGVGTYEQYF. The CDR3 DNA reads as TGTGCCAGCAGCTTAGGAGGAGGGGTCGGGACCTACGAGCAGTACTTC.